This is a list of T cell receptor beta chains from one sample in a study of blood T cell repertoires in COVID-19. TCRdb's table, derived via immunoSEQ multiplex PCR, lists solely in-frame clones and lacks some. The table lists approximately 74,000 clones, just under 85% of them singletons. The source material was peripheral blood. Receptors originate from a man in his 70s with acute or convalescent COVID-19. Both conserved end residues are part of each CDR3. D genes are given only for firm matches. Size tells how often a clone was seen (once, few, many) or the class of an expanded clone, and some rows leave it out.

>TRBV27|NA|NA|TRBJ2-2
TGTGCCAGCAAGGTGGGCGCGATCACCGGGGAGCTGTTTTTT
CASKVGAITGELFF
>TRBV18|TRBD2|NA|TRBJ2-3
TGTGCCAGCTCATCCCTGGGGGGGAATACGCAGTATTTT
CASSSLGGNTQYF
>TRBV7-8|NA|NA|TRBJ1-4
TGTGCCAGCAGCTTAGACACCAGAACTAATGAAAAACTGTTTTTT
CASSLDTRTNEKLFF
>TRBV3-1/TRBV3-2|TRBD2|few|TRBJ2-5
TGTGCCAGCAGCCAAGATCCGCTACCAGCGGGGGGCGAGACCCAGTACTTC
CASSQDPLPAGGETQYF
>TRBV28|TRBD1|NA|TRBJ1-1
TGTGCCAGCCAGGGGGACACTGAAGCTTTCTTT
CASQGDTEAFF
>TRBV5-1|NA|once|TRBJ2-5
TGCGCCAGCAGCTTGGACGCGGGTCTGGGCGGGGAGACCCAGTACTTC
CASSLDAGLGGETQYF
>TRBV2|NA|NA|TRBJ1-1
TGTGCCAGCAAACGGGACTTGATGAACACTGAAGCTTTCTTT
CASKRDLMNTEAFF
>TRBV19|NA|NA|TRBJ2-7
TGTGCCAGTGGAGCCCGGGATAGCCCCTACGAGCAGTACTTC
CASGARDSPYEQYF
>TRBV5-1|NA|NA|TRBJ1-3
TGCGCCAGCAGCCGGGGTTCGGCAGCCAGTCTGGGAAACACCATATATTTT
CASSRGSAASLGNTIYF
>TRBV14|NA|NA|TRBJ1-3
TGTGCCAGCAGCCGCCAATCAACAGGGCCCTCTGGAAACACCATATATTTT
CASSRQSTGPSGNTIYF
>TRBV30|NA|NA|TRBJ2-5
TGTGCCTCCTTCCGGGCTAGCAACCAAGAGACCCAGTACTTC
CASFRASNQETQYF
>TRBV5-4|TRBD1|NA|TRBJ1-6
TGTGCCAGCAGCTTGGAGGGGGCGCGAAATTCACCCCTCCACTTT
CASSLEGARNSPLHF
>TRBV5-5|NA|NA|TRBJ1-6
TGTGCCAGCAGCTTGGTCGGCAGGGGAAATAATTCACCCCTCCACTTT
CASSLVGRGNNSPLHF
>TRBV28|NA|NA|TRBJ2-6
TGTGCCAGCAGCCTCCGAGGGAGGTCTGGGGCCAACGTCCTGACTTTC
CASSLRGRSGANVLTF
>TRBV5-1|NA|NA|TRBJ2-7
TGCGCCAGCAGCTTAGAGGGGGCCTACGAGCAGTACTTC
CASSLEGAYEQYF
>TRBV6-1|TRBD2|NA|TRBJ2-3
TGTGCCAGCAGTGAAGGAATAGCGGGAAGCACAGATACGCAGTATTTT
CASSEGIAGSTDTQYF
>TRBV10-3|NA|NA|TRBJ2-5
TGTGCCATCAGCCGAGGACAGACCCAAGAGACCCAGTACTTC
CAISRGQTQETQYF
>TRBV27|NA|NA|TRBJ2-1
TGTGCCAGCAGTTTACAGGGGCCGTACAATGAGCAGTTCTTC
CASSLQGPYNEQFF
>TRBV2|TRBD1|NA|TRBJ2-5
TGTGCCAGCAGGGTTCAACCTCCGGGACAGGTCCTGGGGGAGACCCAGTACTTC
CASRVQPPGQVLGETQYF
>TRBV28|NA|NA|TRBJ1-1
TGTGCCAGCATTAACTTCAGGGATGAAGCTTTCTTT
CASINFRDEAFF
>TRBV5-1|TRBD1|few|TRBJ1-3
TGCGCCAGCAGCTTGGATCAGGACAGGGCTGGAAACACCATATATTTT
CASSLDQDRAGNTIYF
>TRBV11-2|TRBD1|few|TRBJ1-1
TGTGCCAGCAGCCAGGGACAGGGGAAAGCTTTCTTT
CASSQGQGKAFF
>TRBV6-5|NA|NA|TRBJ2-7
TGTGCCAGCACCAGTAACGTGGAGCCCTACGAGCAGTACTTC
CASTSNVEPYEQYF
>TRBV9|TRBD1|NA|TRBJ1-3
TGTGCCAGCACCGCGGGGGGACAGCAATACAACTCTGGAAACACCATATATTTT
CASTAGGQQYNSGNTIYF
>TRBV7-8|NA|NA|TRBJ1-5
TGTGCCAGCAGCTTAGAATCGGGTCAGCCCCAGCATTTT
CASSLESGQPQHF
>TRBV18|NA|NA|TRBJ2-3
TGTGCCAGCTCACCGGGGGGGCCAGATACGCAGTATTTT
CASSPGGPDTQYF
>TRBV30|TRBD2|NA|TRBJ2-3
TGTGCCTCCGGGGGACTAGCGGGCACAGATACGCAGTATTTT
CASGGLAGTDTQYF
>TRBV30|TRBD2|NA|TRBJ2-5
TGTGCGTGCGGGACTAGAAGAAAAGAGACCCAGTACTTC
CACGTRRKETQYF
>TRBV15|TRBD1|NA|TRBJ1-3
TGTGCCACCAGGGGGACAGGGGGAGGAAACACCATATATTTT
CATRGTGGGNTIYF
>TRBV12-3/TRBV12-4|TRBD1|NA|TRBJ1-4
TGTGCCAGCCAGGGACAGGGGAATGAAAAACTGTTTTTT
CASQGQGNEKLFF
>TRBV7-2|NA|NA|TRBJ2-3
TGTGCCAGCAGCTTAGGAGAGGGGACTAGCACAGATACGCAGTATTTT
CASSLGEGTSTDTQYF